These T cell receptor beta chains were read from a single sample in a study of T cells in localized non-small cell lung cancer. Libraries were prepared by immunoSEQ multiplex PCR; TCRdb keeps only in-frame clonotypes and omits some of them. The sample has about 78,000 clones; 70% to 90% are singletons. The starting material was peripheral blood, obtained before any cancer treatment. Receptor source: a man aged 40 to 75 with stage I lung adenocarcinoma. Both conserved end residues are part of each CDR3. The D gene is left open where the match is weak. Size is stated for part of the rows, as once, few or many counts, or as a class when the clone is expanded.

DNA: TGTGCCAGCAGCAGACAGGAGAACACTGAAGCTTTCTTT
CDR3: CASSRQENTEAFF
D: NA
size: NA
V: TRBV7-6
J: TRBJ1-1

DNA: TGTGCCAGCAACCGGGTAGGCACAGATACGCAGTATTTT
CDR3: CASNRVGTDTQYF
D: NA
size: NA
V: TRBV6-5
J: TRBJ2-3

DNA: TGTGCCAGCAGCGGGACTTGGGCTGAAAAACTGTTTTTT
CDR3: CASSGTWAEKLFF
D: NA
size: NA
V: TRBV14
J: TRBJ1-4

DNA: TGTGCCAGCAGCTTAAACCCGACAGGGTCTAATGAAAAACTGTTTTTT
CDR3: CASSLNPTGSNEKLFF
D: TRBD1
size: once
V: TRBV7-8
J: TRBJ1-4

DNA: TGTGCCAGCCGGAGCAGGGTAGGGGAGGAGCAGTACTTC
CDR3: CASRSRVGEEQYF
D: NA
size: NA
V: TRBV27
J: TRBJ2-7

DNA: TGTGCCAGCTCTAACCTAGCGGAGGGCACAGATACGCAGTATTTT
CDR3: CASSNLAEGTDTQYF
D: TRBD2
size: NA
V: TRBV7-2
J: TRBJ2-3

DNA: TGTGCCAGCAGTTCCCGGGACAGGGGGAGAGATACGCAGTATTTT
CDR3: CASSSRDRGRDTQYF
D: TRBD1
size: NA
V: TRBV2
J: TRBJ2-3

DNA: TGTGCCAGCTCTGCCGCCACCCAAGAGACCCAGTACTTC
CDR3: CASSAATQETQYF
D: NA
size: NA
V: TRBV18
J: TRBJ2-5

DNA: TGTGCCAGCACGTTGGGACTACCGGGGGGGGAGCTGTTTTTT
CDR3: CASTLGLPGGELFF
D: TRBD2
size: NA
V: TRBV28
J: TRBJ2-2

DNA: TGTGCCAGCAGCCTGGGGGGGAACACAGATACGCAGTATTTT
CDR3: CASSLGGNTDTQYF
D: TRBD2
size: NA
V: TRBV6-4
J: TRBJ2-3

DNA: TGTGCCACCAAGGAGGGGGCGCTAGGCAATCAGCCCCAGCATTTT
CDR3: CATKEGALGNQPQHF
D: TRBD1
size: NA
V: TRBV2
J: TRBJ1-5

DNA: TGTGCTAGCAGCCCCCCCCTGGGGAGGGTCCAAGAGCTGTTTTTT
CDR3: CASSPPLGRVQELFF
D: TRBD2
size: NA
V: TRBV7-7
J: TRBJ2-2

DNA: TGTGCCAGCGTGGCCCCAGGGCGGAGGACCGGGGAGCTGTTTTTT
CDR3: CASVAPGRRTGELFF
D: NA
size: NA
V: TRBV2
J: TRBJ2-2

DNA: TGCGCCAGCAGCCTTGAAGTGGGACAGGGGTACACCGGGGAGCTGTTTTTT
CDR3: CASSLEVGQGYTGELFF
D: TRBD1
size: NA
V: TRBV4-3
J: TRBJ2-2

DNA: TGTGCCAGCAGCCCCCGCGTGGGGAGAGGGACAGATACGCAGTATTTT
CDR3: CASSPRVGRGTDTQYF
D: NA
size: NA
V: TRBV7-6
J: TRBJ2-3

DNA: TGTGCCAGCAGTTTGGGCAGGTACGGGGAGACCCAGTACTTC
CDR3: CASSLGRYGETQYF
D: NA
size: NA
V: TRBV28
J: TRBJ2-5

DNA: TGTGCCAGCAGCTTAGCCTCGGGCTATGGCTACACCTTC
CDR3: CASSLASGYGYTF
D: NA
size: NA
V: TRBV11-3
J: TRBJ1-2

DNA: TGTGCCAGCAGCCGCCCAGACCAAGAGACCCAGTACTTC
CDR3: CASSRPDQETQYF
D: NA
size: NA
V: TRBV21-1
J: TRBJ2-5

DNA: TGTGCCAGCAGCTTAGCAGGGAACACTGAAGCTTTCTTT
CDR3: CASSLAGNTEAFF
D: NA
size: NA
V: TRBV7-9
J: TRBJ1-1

DNA: TGTGCCAGCAGCTCCCAGGGGGCGATGGTCTATGGCTACACCTTC
CDR3: CASSSQGAMVYGYTF
D: TRBD1
size: NA
V: TRBV11-2
J: TRBJ1-2

DNA: TGTGCCAGCAGCGTAGCGGGGCGCACAGATACGCAGTATTTT
CDR3: CASSVAGRTDTQYF
D: TRBD2
size: NA
V: TRBV7-2
J: TRBJ2-3

DNA: TGTGCCAGCAGAGAACCCAAGGGGGCCAATGGCTACACCTTC
CDR3: CASREPKGANGYTF
D: TRBD1
size: NA
V: TRBV6-5
J: TRBJ1-2

DNA: TGTGCCAGCAGTGTAAACACCGGGGAGCTGTTTTTT
CDR3: CASSVNTGELFF
D: NA
size: NA
V: TRBV27
J: TRBJ2-2

DNA: TGTGCCAGCTCACTTGGACAGACACCTGAAGCTTTCTTT
CDR3: CASSLGQTPEAFF
D: NA
size: NA
V: TRBV18
J: TRBJ1-1

DNA: TGTGCCAGCAGTGGGGGCAGGGGGGAAGAGACCCAGTACTTC
CDR3: CASSGGRGEETQYF
D: NA
size: once
V: TRBV2
J: TRBJ2-5

DNA: TGTGCCAGCAGCTTAGTCTCGGGGAACACTGAAGCTTTCTTT
CDR3: CASSLVSGNTEAFF
D: NA
size: NA
V: TRBV7-9
J: TRBJ1-1

DNA: TGTGCCAGCAGCGTTACAGGTTCCCCCTATGGCTACACCTTC
CDR3: CASSVTGSPYGYTF
D: NA
size: NA
V: TRBV5-4
J: TRBJ1-2

DNA: TGTGCCTGGAGCCGCCGGCAGCTTAACTATGGCTACACCTTC
CDR3: CAWSRRQLNYGYTF
D: NA
size: few
V: TRBV30
J: TRBJ1-2

DNA: TGTGCCTGGAGCGAACCGCGGGAGGGCCTTTACACCGGGGAGCTGTTTTTT
CDR3: CAWSEPREGLYTGELFF
D: TRBD2
size: NA
V: TRBV30
J: TRBJ2-2

DNA: TGTGCCAGCTCACGTGGCGGTTATTACGAGCAGTACTTC
CDR3: CASSRGGYYEQYF
D: NA
size: NA
V: TRBV18
J: TRBJ2-7

DNA: TGTGCCAGCAGCGTCCGGACTGGGAGCCCCTACGAGCAGTACTTC
CDR3: CASSVRTGSPYEQYF
D: NA
size: NA
V: TRBV5-4
J: TRBJ2-7

DNA: TGTGCCAGCAGGACTGGCAGAAGGGTAGCTTTCTTT
CDR3: CASRTGRRVAFF
D: NA
size: NA
V: TRBV28
J: TRBJ1-1

DNA: TGTGCCAGCAGTCCTAGGGTTTCTAACTATGGCTACACCTTC
CDR3: CASSPRVSNYGYTF
D: NA
size: NA
V: TRBV6-5
J: TRBJ1-2

DNA: TGTGCCAGCAGCCTGTCCGGGGGAAGTCCGGACGAGCAGTACTTC
CDR3: CASSLSGGSPDEQYF
D: NA
size: NA
V: TRBV9
J: TRBJ2-7

DNA: TGTGCCAGCAGTGAAAGTCCAGGGTATTCCTACGAGCAGTACTTC
CDR3: CASSESPGYSYEQYF
D: NA
size: NA
V: TRBV2
J: TRBJ2-7

DNA: TGCGCCAGCAGCGGAATACAGGGGATCGGAGAAAAACTGTTTTTT
CDR3: CASSGIQGIGEKLFF
D: TRBD1
size: NA
V: TRBV5-1
J: TRBJ1-4

DNA: TGTGCCAGCAGTTACAGCTCTGGAAACACCATATATTTT
CDR3: CASSYSSGNTIYF
D: NA
size: NA
V: TRBV6-6
J: TRBJ1-3

DNA: TGTGCCAGCAGCTTGGCCGTGGCGGGTCCCAATGAGCAGTTCTTC
CDR3: CASSLAVAGPNEQFF
D: NA
size: NA
V: TRBV5-4
J: TRBJ2-1

DNA: TGTGCCAGCAGCCAAGGGGGGGTTCTGACAGATACGCAGTATTTT
CDR3: CASSQGGVLTDTQYF
D: NA
size: once
V: TRBV6-5
J: TRBJ2-3

DNA: TGTGCCACCAGCAGAGATCGGACCGAGCAGTACTTC
CDR3: CATSRDRTEQYF
D: NA
size: NA
V: TRBV15
J: TRBJ2-7

DNA: TGTGCCAGCAGTGTGGCCATTAACTCTGGAAACACCATATATTTT
CDR3: CASSVAINSGNTIYF
D: NA
size: once
V: TRBV6-5
J: TRBJ1-3

DNA: TGTGCCAGCAGCTTGGCCGGTGGGACCCGGGAGCTGTTTTTT
CDR3: CASSLAGGTRELFF
D: NA
size: few
V: TRBV5-6
J: TRBJ2-2

DNA: TGTGCCAGCAGCGTAGGGGCCGGACCCCGAGAGACCCAGTACTTC
CDR3: CASSVGAGPRETQYF
D: NA
size: NA
V: TRBV9
J: TRBJ2-5

DNA: TGTGCCAGCAGCGTCGATCCGGGGCTACGCGGTGAAGCTTTCTTT
CDR3: CASSVDPGLRGEAFF
D: NA
size: once
V: TRBV9
J: TRBJ1-1

DNA: TGTGCCTGGAAGGGAGACTTTAACTATGGCTACACCTTC
CDR3: CAWKGDFNYGYTF
D: NA
size: NA
V: TRBV30
J: TRBJ1-2

DNA: TGTGCCAGCAGTCACTCCTGGGGCTACACCTTC
CDR3: CASSHSWGYTF
D: NA
size: few
V: TRBV28
J: TRBJ1-2

DNA: TGTGCCAGCAGTGACTCCAACGGTCCAAGGAATGAGCAGTTCTTC
CDR3: CASSDSNGPRNEQFF
D: NA
size: NA
V: TRBV6-4
J: TRBJ2-1

DNA: TGTGCCAGCAGCGAAGGGCCGCAACAAATCCACGAGCAGTACTTC
CDR3: CASSEGPQQIHEQYF
D: NA
size: NA
V: TRBV9
J: TRBJ2-7

DNA: TGTGCCAGCTCACCACCGTCCGCCTCTGGAAACACCATATATTTT
CDR3: CASSPPSASGNTIYF
D: NA
size: NA
V: TRBV18
J: TRBJ1-3

DNA: TGTGCCAGCAGCGAGCGGGACCCTATCCACGAGCAGTACTTC
CDR3: CASSERDPIHEQYF
D: TRBD2
size: NA
V: TRBV6-5
J: TRBJ2-7

DNA: TGTGCCAGCAGCGTAGACAAAAACACTGAAGCTTTCTTT
CDR3: CASSVDKNTEAFF
D: NA
size: NA
V: TRBV9
J: TRBJ1-1

DNA: TGTGCCAGCAGTTTCGGGCTCAGACAGCCCCAGCATTTT
CDR3: CASSFGLRQPQHF
D: NA
size: few
V: TRBV27
J: TRBJ1-5

DNA: TGTGCCAGCAGCCAAGACGGAAACTATGGCTACACCTTC
CDR3: CASSQDGNYGYTF
D: NA
size: once
V: TRBV5-4
J: TRBJ1-2

DNA: TGTGCCAGCAGCCTAGGGTATTCGGGCTACGAGCAGTACTTC
CDR3: CASSLGYSGYEQYF
D: NA
size: NA
V: TRBV7-9
J: TRBJ2-7

DNA: TGTGCCAGCTCACCAAGGTCCAGGAGCGAAAAACTGTTTTTT
CDR3: CASSPRSRSEKLFF
D: NA
size: once
V: TRBV18
J: TRBJ1-4

DNA: TGTGCCAGCAGCCCCGGGACTAGCGGGAGAGGGTTTGGGCAGTATTTT
CDR3: CASSPGTSGRGFGQYF
D: TRBD2
size: NA
V: TRBV7-3
J: TRBJ2-3

DNA: TGTGCCAGCAGTTCCGGGCCCCACCCCTATGGCTACACCTTC
CDR3: CASSSGPHPYGYTF
D: NA
size: few
V: TRBV6-5
J: TRBJ1-2

DNA: TGTGCCACCAGCAACAGACAGGGCGATCAGCCCCAGCATTTT
CDR3: CATSNRQGDQPQHF
D: TRBD1
size: NA
V: TRBV15
J: TRBJ1-5

DNA: TGCGCCAGCAGTGTGACCCCGACAGGGAACGGCTACACCTTC
CDR3: CASSVTPTGNGYTF
D: TRBD1
size: NA
V: TRBV5-1
J: TRBJ1-2